The sequence of this TCR beta chain was determined in a study of cytomegalovirus exposure and HLA in healthy donors. Study-wide results and limits: Analysis performed later found more than 15,000 TCR beta sequences associated with HLA alleles at 0.05 false discovery rate. V- and J-gene trimming in TCR beta was tied to a missense DCLRE1C variant by an analysis performed later. About 87% or about 30% of the time was how often most TCR beta V segments were productive, according to an earlier analysis.

This clone was found a few times. What it binds is unknown. The germline V and J ends were trimmed by 5 bases and 1 base, with 23 bases remaining between them. This CDR3 is 18 amino acids long. The germline V gene has CDR1 LNHDA and CDR2 SQIVND (reference sequence). The PCR used 60 Vbeta and 13 Jbeta primers. Sequencing used immunoSEQ multiplex PCR; TCRdb keeps in-frame clones, though not all of them. Of some 170,000 clones in the sample, around 81% were seen once. The receptor's source is a woman aged 25 to 39 in good health and CMV-seronegative. The chain recombines TRBV19 with TRBJ1-1, with D possibly being TRBD1 (5 bases). The sequencing input was PBMCs. The CDR3: CASSSDLWQGLGNTEAFF. DNA for the CDR3: TGTGCCAGTAGTTCCGACCTATGGCAGGGATTAGGGAACACTGAAGCTTTCTTT.